This T cell receptor (beta chain) originates from a study of blood T cell repertoires in COVID-19. Study context: Sources were T cells, B-cell-depleted T cells, or PBMCs; the material itself was cDNA or gDNA.

Trimming removed 6 bases from V and 4 bases from J, with 12 bases in between. This CDR3 is built from 13 residues. CDR1 MNHEY and CDR2 SVGAGI come from the germline V gene. Data came from immunoSEQ multiplex PCR; TCRdb stores just in-frame clones and leaves some out. The sample yields over 120,000 clones, roughly 89% seen once. This chain links TRBV6-5 with TRBJ1-2; weak D call: TRBD1 (6 bases). The clonotype comes from a man aged 55 to 70 with active or convalescent COVID-19. Sequences were obtained from peripheral blood. The CDR3 is CASSRQALYGYTF. The CDR3 DNA follows: TGTGCCAGCAGCCGACAGGCCCTCTATGGCTACACCTTC.